Listed here is a single T cell receptor (beta chain). The antigen is not known. This sample was included in a study of CD8+CD57+ T cells in acquired aplastic anemia. At the level of the study: Sorted CD4+ and CD8+ cells yielded roughly 3.1 ug of DNA on average. Overall study results and limits: Overlap between patients and controls comprised twenty-nine CD8+ CDR3 sequences. CD8+ Simpson's diversity in patients was not significantly different from that in controls.

Before being chosen for sequencing, patients had shown CD8+CD57+ cell expansion by flow cytometry. Each patient had severe acquired aplastic anemia. Germline CDR1 and CDR2: KGHDR and SFDVKD. Trimming removed 7 bases at V and 7 bases at J, with 9 bases between. This CDR3 contains 11 residues. TCR beta VDJ and CDR3 were profiled, and genomic DNA was the template. TCRdb redid the calling of the reads with MiXCR, one entry per CDR3 protein. Of some 200,000 distinct CDR3 sequences listed, around 48% are singletons. The chain employs TRBV24-1 and TRBJ1-1; no reliable D call. This TCR derives from a human donor with aplastic anemia. Material for sequencing was sorted CD4+, CD8+, or CD8+CD57+ T cells (not recorded which) from PBMCs. The CDR3: CATSVDGEAFF. CDR3 in DNA: TGTGCCACCAGCGTAGACGGTGAAGCTTTCTTT.